The 8 T cell receptor beta chains presented below share a single source sample, sequenced in a study of cytomegalovirus exposure and HLA in healthy donors. The study ran its PCR with 60 Vbeta and 13 Jbeta primers. Profiled with immunoSEQ multiplex PCR; TCRdb holds only in-frame clones, not every one. Its table lists around 120,000 clones. Sequencing was carried out using PBMCs. The receptors shown here come from a man in his fifties in good health and CMV-seronegative.

This chain uses TRBV4-3 with TRBJ1-6, with D possibly matching TRBD1 (5 bases). Trimming took 0 bases from V and 5 from J, leaving 11 bases between them. The CDR3 runs to 16 residues. Germline CDR1 is LGHNA and CDR2 is YSLEER. CDR3 residues: CASSQDGRGNNSPLHF. CDR3 coding DNA: TGCGCCAGCAGCCAAGATGGGCGGGGGAATAATTCACCCCTCCACTTT.

The gene calls are TRBV2 and TRBJ1-1; D is possibly TRBD1 (6 bases). The CDR3 consists of 13 residues. The V gene lost 6 bases and the J gene lost 1 base, with 9 bases spanning the gap. The germline V gene encodes CDR1 SNHLY and CDR2 FYNNEI. The CDR3 reads CASRTTGNTEAFF. The CDR3 coding sequence is TGTGCCAGCAGGACGACAGGGAACACTGAAGCTTTCTTT.

The chain is built from TRBV6-6 and TRBJ2-6, with TRBD2 identical over 8 bases. CDR3 size: 16 residues. The J segment lost 3 bases and the V segment lost 11 bases, leaving 12 bases of the junction unmatched. Germline lookup yields CDR1 MNHNY and CDR2 SVGAGI (reference sequence). The CDR3 region is CAVSPGGAVGANVLTF. CDR3 sequence (DNA): TGTGCCGTTTCACCGGGAGGGGCCGTTGGGGCCAACGTCCTGACTTTC.

The V call is TRBV9, the J call TRBJ2-7; tentative D call: TRBD1 (6 bases). Trimming removed 3 bases from V and 2 bases from J, with 15 bases in between. The germline gives CDR1 SGDLS, CDR2 YYNGEE. This CDR3 is built from 15 residues. For the CDR3, the DNA is TGTGCCAGCAGCGGGGGACCTCCAGGGGCCTACGAGCAGTACTTC. Residues: CASSGGPPGAYEQYF.

The J gene is TRBJ2-1, the V gene TRBV7-9; 8 nucleotides align to TRBD1. V lost 1 base and J lost 7; bases outside the gene matches: 6. The CDR3 sequence is 15 residues long. Germline V gene data show CDR1 as SEHNR and CDR2 as FQNEAQ (reference sequence). In nucleotides, the CDR3 is TGTGCCAGCAGCTTAGACAGGGGGTGGGGGAATGAGCAGTTCTTC. Translation: CASSLDRGWGNEQFF.

The V and J genes are TRBV18 and TRBJ2-1; 10 bases map to TRBD1. CDR3 length equals 17 residues. In germline, CDR1 is KGHSH, CDR2 LQKENI. V lost 8 bases to trimming and J lost 2 bases; unmatched junction nucleotides: 12. DNA of the CDR3: TGTGCCAGCGCGACGGTAGCCGGGACAGGGGCCTACAATGAGCAGTTCTTC. Amino acid sequence: CASATVAGTGAYNEQFF.

V gene TRBV7-9 combines with J gene TRBJ1-5; D remains ambiguous. Germline CDR1 SEHNR, CDR2 FQNEAQ (reference sequence). The CDR3 length is 16 residues. V lost 1 base to trimming and J lost 6 bases, with 16 bases between them. The DNA of the CDR3 is TGTGCCAGCAGCTTAGGGGTCCCGGGTATGGTTCAGCCCCAGCATTTT. This codes for CASSLGVPGMVQPQHF.

The chain has TRBV6-1 and TRBJ2-5, with TRBD2 as a possible D gene (5 bases). The assigned J gene may be wrong: the sequence end matches TRBJ2-7 better. Per germline, CDR1 MNHNS and CDR2 SASEGT. The CDR3 contains 13 residues. The CDR3 nucleotides are TGTGCCAGCAGTGGACCAGGAGGCTACGAGCAGTACTTC. Translation gives CASSGPGGYEQYF.